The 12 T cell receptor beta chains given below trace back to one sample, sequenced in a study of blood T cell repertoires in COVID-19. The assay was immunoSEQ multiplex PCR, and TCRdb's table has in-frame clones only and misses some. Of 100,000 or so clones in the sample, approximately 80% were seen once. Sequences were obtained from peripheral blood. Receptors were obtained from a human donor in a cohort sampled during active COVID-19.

CDR3: CASSLGGRGSGNSPLHF. For the CDR3, the DNA is TGTGCCAGCAGCTTGGGTGGCAGAGGGAGTGGGAATTCACCCCTCCACTTT. The rearrangement uses TRBV5-4 and TRBJ1-6; D is undetermined. With 0 bases removed from V and 7 bases from J, the gap between germline ends came to 17 bases. Per the germline V gene, CDR1 is SGHNT and CDR2 is YYREEE (reference sequence). The length of the CDR3 is 17 residues.

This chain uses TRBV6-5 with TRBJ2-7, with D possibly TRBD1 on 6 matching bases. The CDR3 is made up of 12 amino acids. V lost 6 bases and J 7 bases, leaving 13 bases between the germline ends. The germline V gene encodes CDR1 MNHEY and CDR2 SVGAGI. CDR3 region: CASSPDSQEQYF. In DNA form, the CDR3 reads TGTGCCAGCAGCCCGGACAGCCAGGAGCAGTACTTC.

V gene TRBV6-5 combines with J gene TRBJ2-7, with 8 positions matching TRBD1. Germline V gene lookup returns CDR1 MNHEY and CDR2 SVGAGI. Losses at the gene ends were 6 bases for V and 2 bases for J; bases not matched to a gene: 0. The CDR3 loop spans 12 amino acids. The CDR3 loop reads CASRTGAYEQYF. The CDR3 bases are TGTGCCAGCAGGACAGGGGCCTACGAGCAGTACTTC.

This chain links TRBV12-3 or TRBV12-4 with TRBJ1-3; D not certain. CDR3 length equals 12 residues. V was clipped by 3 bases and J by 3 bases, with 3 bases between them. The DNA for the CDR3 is TGTGCCAGCAGTTTTATTGGAAACACCATATATTTT. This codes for CASSFIGNTIYF.

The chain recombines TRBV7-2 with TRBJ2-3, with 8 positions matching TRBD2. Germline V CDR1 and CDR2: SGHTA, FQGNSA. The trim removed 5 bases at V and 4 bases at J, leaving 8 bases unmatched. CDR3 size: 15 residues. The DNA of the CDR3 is TGTGCCAGCAGCCCGGGACTAGGTGGGGCAGATACGCAGTATTTT. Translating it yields CASSPGLGGADTQYF.

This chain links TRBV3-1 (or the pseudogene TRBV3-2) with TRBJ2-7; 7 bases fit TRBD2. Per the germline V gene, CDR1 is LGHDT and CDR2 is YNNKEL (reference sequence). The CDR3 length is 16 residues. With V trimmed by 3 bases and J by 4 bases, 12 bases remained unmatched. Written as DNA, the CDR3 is TGTGCCAGCAGCCAGGCCGGGACTACCCTCGGGTACGAGCAGTACTTC. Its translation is CASSQAGTTLGYEQYF.

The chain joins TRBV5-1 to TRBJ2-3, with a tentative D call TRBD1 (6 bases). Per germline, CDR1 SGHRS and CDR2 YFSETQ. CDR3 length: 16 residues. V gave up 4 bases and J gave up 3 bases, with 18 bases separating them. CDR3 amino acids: CASSPGTNSLTDTQYF. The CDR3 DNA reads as TGCGCCAGCAGCCCCGGGACAAACAGCCTTACAGATACGCAGTATTTT.

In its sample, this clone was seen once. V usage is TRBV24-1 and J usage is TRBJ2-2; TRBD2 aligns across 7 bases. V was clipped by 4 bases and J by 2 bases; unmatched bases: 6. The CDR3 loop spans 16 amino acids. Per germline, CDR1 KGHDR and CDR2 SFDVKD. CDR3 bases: TGTGCCACCAGTGACTCAGCGGGGCCAAACACCGGGGAGCTGTTTTTT. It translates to CATSDSAGPNTGELFF.

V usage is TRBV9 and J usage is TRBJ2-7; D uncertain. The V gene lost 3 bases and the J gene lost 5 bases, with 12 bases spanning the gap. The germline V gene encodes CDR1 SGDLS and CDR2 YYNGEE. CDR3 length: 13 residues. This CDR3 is CASSENPRDEQYF. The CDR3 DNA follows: TGTGCCAGCAGCGAGAACCCCCGGGACGAGCAGTACTTC.

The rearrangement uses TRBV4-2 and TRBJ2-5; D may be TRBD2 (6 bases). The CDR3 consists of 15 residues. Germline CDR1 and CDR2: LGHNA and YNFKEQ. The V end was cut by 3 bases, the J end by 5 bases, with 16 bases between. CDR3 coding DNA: TGTGCCAGCAGCCACTCGGGCGGGGCGGCGGAGACCCAGTACTTC. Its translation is CASSHSGGAAETQYF.

CDR3 coding DNA: TGTGCCAGTAGTTCTCCCTGGGGAGGGGGGTATCAGCCCCAGCATTTT. It codes for CASSSPWGGGYQPQHF. The V gene is TRBV19, the J gene TRBJ1-5, with D perhaps TRBD1 (6 bases). Germline V gives CDR1 LNHDA, CDR2 SQIVND (reference sequence). This CDR3 region has 16 residues. With 5 bases removed from V and 5 bases from J, the gap between germline ends came to 19 bases.

The CDR3 nucleotides are TGTGCCAGCAGCTTAAAGGAGGGGACGAGGATAGAGACCCAGTACTTC. Amino acids: CASSLKEGTRIETQYF. This sequence joins TRBV7-3 and TRBJ2-5; tentative D call: TRBD2 (6 bases). V lost 1 base and J 4 bases, leaving 16 bases between the germline ends. The CDR3 length is 16 residues. Germline V gene lookup returns CDR1 SGHTA and CDR2 FQGTGA.